One T cell receptor beta chain is described in this entry. No antigen is known for it. The sample carries other DNA sequences with the same CDR3. The data were taken from a study of cytomegalovirus exposure and HLA in healthy donors. Regarding the study as a whole: A later analysis showed HLA-associated TCR beta chains outstripping equally common others in clonal expansion.

The PCR ran on 60 Vbeta and 13 Jbeta primers. Profiling relied on immunoSEQ multiplex PCR, and the TCRdb table lists in-frame clones only, not all of them. The top ten hold 1.2% of the sample, which has some 95,000 clones, 55% to 80% seen once. The specimen sequenced was PBMCs. The TCR comes from a female donor in good health and CMV-seronegative.

The CDR3 reads CSDGGYGYTF. For the CDR3, the DNA is TGCAGCGACGGGGGATATGGCTACACCTTC. The genes are TRBV29-1 and TRBJ1-2; a possible D gene is TRBD1 (5 bases). V was clipped by 7 bases and J by 5 bases, with 8 bases between them. The CDR3 loop spans 10 amino acids. Germline-derived CDR1 and CDR2 are SQVTM and ANQGSEA.